Below are 25 T cell receptor beta chains sequenced from a single sample in a study of STAT5B mutations in CD4+ large granular lymphocyte leukemia. The protocol was immunoSEQ multiplex PCR, while the TCRdb copy is restricted to in-frame clones and leaves out a portion. The sample carries 8,000 to 10,000 clones, 85% to 90% recorded once. Sequenced input: PBMCs. The source of these receptors is a woman between 65 and 79 years old with CD4+ T-cell large granular lymphocyte leukemia.

The gene calls are TRBV29-1 and TRBJ2-2; 7 nucleotides align to TRBD2. The CDR3 has 13 amino acids. The V and J ends lost 4 bases and 5 bases, in that order; junction bases with no gene match: 4. Germline CDR1 and CDR2: SQVTM and ANQGSEA. This CDR3 is CSVVGGGTGELFF. The CDR3 DNA reads TGCAGCGTTGTTGGGGGAGGGACCGGGGAGCTGTTTTTT.

The CDR3 reads CASSAGPPSYGYTF. CDR3 DNA sequence: TGCGCCAGCAGCGCCGGGCCTCCCTCCTATGGCTACACCTTC. The chain links TRBV5-1 to TRBJ1-2, with D uncertain. The germline V gene encodes CDR1 SGHRS and CDR2 YFSETQ. Trimming stripped 4 bases from V and 4 bases from J, with 14 bases between. The CDR3 runs 14 residues.

The J gene is TRBJ1-2, the V gene TRBV18, with D possibly being TRBD1 (5 bases). V lost 2 bases, J lost 0 bases, and 10 bases lay in between. The CDR3 has 15 amino acids. Germline CDR1 KGHSH, CDR2 LQKENI. The CDR3 loop reads CASSPFEGANYGYTF. The CDR3 nucleotides are TGTGCCAGCTCACCATTTGAAGGGGCTAACTATGGCTACACCTTC.

This chain joins TRBV5-1 and TRBJ2-3; TRBD1 agrees at 11 bases. This CDR3 is built from 14 residues. The germline gives CDR1 SGHRS, CDR2 YFSETQ. With V trimmed by 3 bases and J by 4 bases, 1 base remained unmatched. The CDR3 sequence: CASSSGQGADTQYF. The CDR3 region has the DNA TGCGCCAGCAGCTCGGGACAGGGGGCAGATACGCAGTATTTT.

V is TRBV10-3 and J is TRBJ2-5, with D perhaps matching TRBD1 or TRBD2 (5 bases each). The CDR3 has 15 residues. Trimming took off 11 bases at V and 0 bases at J, with 19 bases between the two ends. CDR1 is ENHRY, CDR2 SYGVKD, per germline. The CDR3 DNA sequence: TGTGCCTCTAGCCGACCAGGGTCAGACCAAGAGACCCAGTACTTC. This sequence encodes CASSRPGSDQETQYF.

The chain links TRBV5-1 to TRBJ2-7, with a tentative D call TRBD2 (6 bases). The CDR3 consists of 13 residues. From germline, CDR1 is SGHRS and CDR2 YFSETQ. Deletions cut 4 bases from V and 2 bases from J, with 10 bases between. CDR3 sequence (DNA): TGCGCCAGCAGCACGGGACTGACCTACGAGCAGTACTTC. Translating it yields CASSTGLTYEQYF.

This clone has only one observation. The chain employs TRBV15 and TRBJ2-7, with D unclear. This CDR3 has 15 residues. Germline CDR1 and CDR2: LNHNV and YYDKDF (reference sequence). The V end was cut by 0 bases, the J end by 3 bases, with 12 bases between. The CDR3 DNA follows: TGTGCCACCAGCAGAGATTCGGCGGCCGGCTACGAGCAGTACTTC. As protein: CATSRDSAAGYEQYF.

J is TRBJ2-5 and V is TRBV6-4, with D perhaps TRBD2 (5 bases). The germline V gene has CDR1 MRHNA and CDR2 SNTAGT. The CDR3 is 15 residues long. Trimming stripped 7 bases from V and 9 bases from J, with 24 bases between. The CDR3 here is CASIPKGAPSKAQYF. The CDR3 DNA follows: TGTGCCAGCATTCCTAAGGGAGCCCCCTCGAAGGCCCAGTACTTC.

The rearrangement joins TRBV5-6 to TRBJ2-3, with D unresolved. The CDR3 loop spans 13 amino acids. In germline, CDR1 is SGHDT, CDR2 YYEEEE. Trimming cost V 4 bases and J 0 bases, with 6 bases left between them. The CDR3, as DNA: TGTGCCAGCAGCCGCAGGAGCACAGATACGCAGTATTTT. Amino acid sequence: CASSRRSTDTQYF.

The chain combines TRBV29-1 with TRBJ1-5, with D hard to call. This CDR3 is 12 amino acids long. Trimming stripped 0 bases from V and 4 bases from J, with 4 bases between. Germline CDR1 reads SQVTM; CDR2 reads ANQGSEA. The CDR3 coding sequence is TGCAGCGTTGAAGAGGGGAATCAGCCCCAGCATTTT. Translating it yields CSVEEGNQPQHF.

In DNA form, the CDR3 reads TGTGCCAGCAGTCCCCGGTTTGGGTGGGATACGCAGTATTTT. This encodes CASSPRFGWDTQYF. V usage is TRBV27 and J usage is TRBJ2-3; D unresolved. Deletions cut 5 bases from V and 6 bases from J, with 15 bases between. CDR1 is MNHEY, CDR2 SMNVEV, per germline (reference sequence). The length of the CDR3 is 14 residues.

This chain links TRBV4-2 with TRBJ2-7, with 7 bases lining up with TRBD1. CDR1 and CDR2 (germline): LGHNA, YNFKEQ. The length of the CDR3 is 16 residues. The V and J ends lost 0 bases and 0 bases, in that order; junction bases with no gene match: 5. The CDR3 sequence: CASSQEGDSRSYEQYF. The CDR3 nucleotides are TGTGCCAGCAGCCAAGAGGGGGACAGCCGCTCCTACGAGCAGTACTTC.

This clone was detected only once. V usage is TRBV5-8 and J usage is TRBJ2-7; a weak D match, TRBD2 (6 bases). CDR1 SGHTS and CDR2 YDEGEE come from the germline V gene. The CDR3 is 14 amino acids. V was clipped by 7 bases and J by 3 bases, with 17 bases between them. The CDR3 DNA is TGTGCCAGCCGGCTTCAGGTCGGGGGCTACGAGCAGTACTTC. Protein product: CASRLQVGGYEQYF.

The chain employs TRBV21-1 and TRBJ1-1; the table's D call, TRBD1, has no DNA check behind it. TRBV21-1 is a pseudogene. CDR3 size: 16 residues. In DNA form, the CDR3 reads TGTGCCAGCAGCAAGTATAGGGGCCTAGGCCGACTTGAAGCTTTCTTT. It encodes CASSKYRGLGRLEAFF.

DNA of the CDR3: TGCGCCAGCAGCCAAGTGCGGGGGAGCACAGATACGCAGTATTTT. The encoded protein is CASSQVRGSTDTQYF. The V and J genes are TRBV4-3 and TRBJ2-3; 7 bases map to TRBD2. Germline CDR1 is LGHNA and CDR2 is YSLEER. The CDR3 contains 15 residues. Trimming removed 1 base from V and 0 bases from J; junction bases left unmatched: 1.

This clone appeared a single time. The rearrangement uses TRBV4-1 and TRBJ2-3, with 9 bases lining up with TRBD2. The CDR3 sequence is 17 residues long. The ends lost 2 bases at V and 0 bases at J; junction bases unmatched: 6. The V gene's germline CDR1 is MGHRA and CDR2 YSYEKL. CDR3: CASSQLFSGGSTDTQYF. CDR3 DNA: TGCGCCAGCAGCCAACTCTTTAGCGGGGGAAGCACAGATACGCAGTATTTT.

The chain has TRBV4-2 and TRBJ1-2, with 8 bases lining up with TRBD1. V gave up 4 bases and J gave up 3 bases; unmatched junction bases: 1. Germline V CDR1 and CDR2: LGHNA, YNFKEQ. CDR3 length: 13 amino acids. CDR3 region: CASSPTGDYGYTF. CDR3 nucleotide sequence: TGTGCCAGCAGCCCGACAGGGGACTATGGCTACACCTTC.

The gene calls are TRBV7-2 and TRBJ2-1; D gene uncertain. V lost 5 bases to trimming and J lost 1 base, with 6 bases between them. CDR1 SGHTA and CDR2 FQGNSA come from the germline V gene. This CDR3 is 13 amino acids long. This CDR3 reads CASSVASYNEQFF. DNA of the CDR3: TGTGCCAGCAGCGTGGCATCCTACAATGAGCAGTTCTTC.

The chain links TRBV9 to TRBJ2-2; 10 bases are shared with TRBD1. The trim removed 8 bases at V and 7 bases at J, leaving 5 bases unmatched. The V gene's germline CDR1 is SGDLS and CDR2 YYNGEE. The CDR3 sequence is 13 residues long. The CDR3 DNA is TGTGCCAGTGACAGGGGGCTGGGCGGGGAGCTGTTTTTT. It yields the protein CASDRGLGGELFF.

J is TRBJ2-6 and V is TRBV19, with D tentatively TRBD1 (5 bases). The CDR3 is made up of 16 amino acids. Germline V lookup: CDR1 LNHDA, CDR2 SQIVND (reference sequence). Trimming shortened V by 10 bases and J by 0 bases, and 16 bases separated the two germline ends. CDR3 in DNA: TGTGCCACCCGGTTGTCAGGGATCTCTGGGGCCAACGTCCTGACTTTC. Protein sequence: CATRLSGISGANVLTF.

This sequence joins TRBV5-4 and TRBJ2-2; tentative D call: TRBD1 (6 bases). Trimming took 7 bases from V and 1 from J, leaving 8 bases between them. The CDR3 has 13 residues. Looked up from germline, CDR1 is SGHNT and CDR2 is YYREEE (reference sequence). CDR3 region: CASLQGNTGELFF. In DNA, the CDR3 is TGTGCCAGCTTACAGGGGAACACCGGGGAGCTGTTTTTT.

This chain uses TRBV27 with TRBJ2-2; 10 bases line up with TRBD1. CDR1 is MNHEY and CDR2 is SMNVEV in the germline V gene (reference sequence). V shed 6 bases, J shed 5 bases, and the junction held 3 bases outside the gene matches. The CDR3 runs 14 residues. The CDR3 sequence: CASSRDRGTGELFF. In DNA, the CDR3 is TGTGCCAGCAGCCGGGACAGGGGAACCGGGGAGCTGTTTTTT.

This clone showed up just once. The rearrangement joins TRBV28 to TRBJ1-1, with D tentatively TRBD1 (5 bases). Germline loops: CDR1 MDHEN, CDR2 SYDVKM. The CDR3 contains 13 residues. The V end lost 2 bases, the J end lost 5 bases, and 9 bases lay between the germline ends. CDR3 nucleotides: TGTGCCAGCAGTTTAAAGGGGAGGACTGAAGCTTTCTTT. Amino acids: CASSLKGRTEAFF.

This chain connects TRBV7-3 to TRBJ2-2, with TRBD1 matching over 9 bases. The ends lost 6 bases at V and 4 bases at J; junction bases unmatched: 0. From germline, CDR1 is SGHTA and CDR2 FQGTGA. This CDR3 is 13 amino acids long. CDR3 nucleotide sequence: TGTGCCAGCAGGACAGGGGGCACCGGGGAGCTGTTTTTT. Residues: CASRTGGTGELFF.

The genes are TRBV5-6 and TRBJ1-2; D uncertain. The CDR3 extends over 14 amino acids. Germline V CDR1 and CDR2: SGHDT, YYEEEE. V lost 2 bases to trimming and J lost 2 bases, with 10 bases between them. Here the CDR3 reads CASSLRQLNYGYTF. CDR3 coding DNA: TGTGCCAGCAGCTTAAGGCAGCTCAACTATGGCTACACCTTC.